This TCR beta chain originates from a study of T cell changes during pregnancy in multiple sclerosis. Germline trimming cut 2 bases from V and 6 bases from J; bases unmatched to any gene: 7. The CDR3 contains 16 residues. In germline, CDR1 is MNHEY, CDR2 SVGAGI. The method was immunoSEQ multiplex PCR; TCRdb's version includes in-frame clones alone and lacks a portion of them. The sample consists of tens of thousands of clones, 90% of them appearing once. The source was peripheral blood, collected in the first trimester of pregnancy. The sequence derives from a female donor in good health, enrolled as a control in a pregnancy study. The gene calls are TRBV6-5 and TRBJ2-2; 9 bases map to TRBD2. The CDR3 sequence is CASSYRGSGSPGELFF. The DNA of the CDR3 is TGTGCCAGCAGTTACAGGGGTAGCGGGAGCCCCGGGGAGCTGTTTTTT.